The entry below describes one T cell receptor (beta chain). The data derive from a study of early T cells in non-severe SARS-CoV-2 infection. Germline loops: CDR1 SGHTA, CDR2 FQGNSA. The ends were cut back, 2 bases at V and 0 bases at J, with 12 bases in the middle. The CDR3 totals 16 residues. The protocol attached unique molecular identifiers to individual cDNA molecules. In TCRdb, the 5' RACE reads were re-called with MiXCR into one record per CDR3 protein. The table has about 77,000 distinct CDR3 sequences, roughly a sixth seen once. The clonotype was recovered from an adult who was a healthcare worker with PCR-confirmed SARS-CoV-2 infection or an uninfected control (not recorded which). This chain links TRBV7-2 with TRBJ2-3; tentative D call: TRBD2 (5 bases). Sequencing input: whole blood. In DNA form, the CDR3 reads TGTGCCAGCAGCTTAAAGGTTGGGAGAAGCACAGATACGCAGTATTTT. It is translated as CASSLKVGRSTDTQYF.